This entry is about one T cell receptor (beta chain). These data originate in a study of CD8 T cells in Susac syndrome. Random hexamers were used to reverse transcribe the RNA input (about 0.5 to 1 ug). TCRdb fed the immunoSEQ multiplex PCR reads into MiXCR, producing one record per CDR3 protein. The sample consists of around 100,000 distinct CDR3 sequences, 95% of them appearing once. This CDR3 region has 15 residues. Trimming stripped 6 bases from V and 4 bases from J, with 16 bases between. The germline gives CDR1 MNHNS, CDR2 SASEGT. The sequencing sample was made of CD8+ T cells from PBMCs. The origin of this receptor is a human donor with Susac syndrome. This rearrangement joins TRBV6-1 to TRBJ2-1; D is unclear. DNA of the CDR3: TGTGCCAGCAGCCCCACGCCGACGGTATACAATGAGCAGTTCTTC. Its translation is CASSPTPTVYNEQFF.